This TCR beta chain was captured in a study of identical twins. Overall study results and limits: Where beta out-of-frame sequences were concerned, excess twin sharing was weaker. Abundant beta clonotypes from cord blood had fewer insertions, unlike memory repertoires, which showed none. For out-of-frame alpha sequences shared by twins, low generation probability was in excess.

From the 5' RACE reads, TCRdb called clonotypes with MiXCR, one entry per CDR3 protein. The sample consists of roughly 230,000 distinct CDR3 sequences, roughly 8.7% of them appearing once. Donors uniformly comprised healthy Caucasians. The ends lost 1 base at V and 4 bases at J; junction bases unmatched: 4. Germline CDR1 reads LGHNA; CDR2 reads YSLEER. The CDR3 loop spans 16 amino acids. To note about this clonotype: Its target is unknown.

These data were likewise used in another study, on yellow fever vaccine responses in identical twins.

V and J are TRBV4-3 and TRBJ2-1; 10 bases map to TRBD2. The clonotype was recovered from a woman between 18 and 29 years old in good health. Sequencing used CD8+ T cells sorted from blood. The CDR3 sequence: CASSQASGSIYNEQFF. In DNA, the CDR3 is TGCGCCAGCAGCCAAGCTAGCGGGAGTATATACAATGAGCAGTTCTTC.